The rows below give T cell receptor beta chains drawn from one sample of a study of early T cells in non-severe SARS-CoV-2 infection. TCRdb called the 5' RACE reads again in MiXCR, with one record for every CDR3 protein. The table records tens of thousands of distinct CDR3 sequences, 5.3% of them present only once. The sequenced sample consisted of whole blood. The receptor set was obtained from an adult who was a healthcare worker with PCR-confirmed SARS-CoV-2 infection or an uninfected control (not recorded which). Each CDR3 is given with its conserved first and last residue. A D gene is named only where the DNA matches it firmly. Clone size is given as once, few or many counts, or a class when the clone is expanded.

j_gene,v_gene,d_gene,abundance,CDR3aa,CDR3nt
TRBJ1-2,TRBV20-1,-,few,CSASRQELSYGYTF,TGCAGTGCTAGTAGACAGGAACTCTCCTATGGCTACACCTTC
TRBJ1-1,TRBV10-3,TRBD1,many,CAITGTGNTEAFF,TGTGCCATCACTGGGACAGGGAACACTGAAGCTTTCTTT
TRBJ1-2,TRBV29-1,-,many,CSVDGQATNYGYTF,TGCAGCGTTGACGGCCAGGCGACTAACTATGGCTACACCTTC
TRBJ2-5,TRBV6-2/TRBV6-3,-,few,CASRRSLGLETQYF,TGTGCCAGCAGACGATCGCTAGGTTTGGAGACCCAGTACTTC
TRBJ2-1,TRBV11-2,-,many,CASSQQQGYNEQFF,TGTGCCAGCAGCCAGCAGCAGGGTTACAATGAGCAGTTCTTC
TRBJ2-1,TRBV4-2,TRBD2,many,CASSQNGGANNEQFF,TGTGCCAGCAGCCAGAACGGGGGGGCTAACAATGAGCAGTTCTTC
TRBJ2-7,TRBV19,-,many,CVSSMESGVEQYF,TGTGTCAGTAGTATGGAATCAGGGGTCGAGCAGTACTTC
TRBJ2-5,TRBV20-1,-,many,CSAVQGFRETQYF,TGCAGTGCTGTCCAGGGCTTTCGAGAGACCCAGTACTTC
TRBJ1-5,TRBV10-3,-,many,CAISEVEAGKGPQHF,TGTGCCATCAGTGAGGTCGAGGCGGGCAAGGGACCCCAGCATTTT
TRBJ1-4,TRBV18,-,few,CASSPIQGGKLFF,TGTGCCAGCTCACCGATACAGGGAGGAAAACTGTTTTTT
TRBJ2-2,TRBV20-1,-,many,CSARGAGDTGELFF,TGCAGTGCTAGAGGGGCCGGGGACACCGGGGAGCTGTTTTTT
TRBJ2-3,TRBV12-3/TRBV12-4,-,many,CASSLGDLTDTQYF,TGTGCCAGCAGTTTAGGCGACCTGACGGATACGCAGTATTTT
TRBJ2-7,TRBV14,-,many,CASSQDRRGRQYF,TGTGCCAGCAGCCAAGATCGGCGAGGGAGGCAGTACTTC